These 18 T cell receptor beta chains were sequenced from one sample in a study of cytomegalovirus exposure and HLA in healthy donors. Amplification used 60 Vbeta primers and 13 Jbeta primers. Repertoires were generated with immunoSEQ multiplex PCR, while TCRdb's copy carries only in-frame clones and drops some. This table holds over 110,000 clones, 73% found once. Sequenced: PBMCs. These receptors were obtained from a woman aged 40 to 49 in good health and CMV-seronegative.

This clone showed up just a few times. This chain uses TRBV6-1 with TRBJ1-2, with D possibly matching TRBD1 (6 bases). Deletions cut 2 bases from V and 7 bases from J, with 8 bases between. Germline V gene sequence: CDR1 MNHNS, CDR2 SASEGT. This CDR3 region has 12 residues. The DNA for the CDR3 is TGTGCCAGCAGTGAAACAGGGTTTGGCTACACCTTC. Residues: CASSETGFGYTF.

DNA of the CDR3: TGCAGCGCCGGGACAGGGATCTATGGCTACACCTTC. The encoded protein is CSAGTGIYGYTF. J is TRBJ1-2 and V is TRBV29-1; 9 bases agree with TRBD1. CDR1 SQVTM and CDR2 ANQGSEA come from the germline V gene. V lost 7 bases, J lost 4 bases, and 4 bases stayed unmatched. CDR3 length equals 12 residues.

This clone appeared a few times. The chain employs TRBV6-5 and TRBJ1-1; D possibly corresponds to TRBD1 (5 bases). Trimming stripped 4 bases from V and 4 bases from J, with 16 bases between. CDR1 and CDR2 from the germline V gene are MNHEY and SVGAGI. This CDR3 contains 15 residues. The CDR3 DNA is TGTGCCAGCAGTTCACTGGTCAGGGTGGCCACTGAAGCTTTCTTT. Residues: CASSSLVRVATEAFF.

The V call is TRBV19, the J call TRBJ1-5, with D unclear. V lost 11 bases to trimming and J lost 4 bases, with 18 bases between them. The CDR3 loop spans 14 amino acids. Germline V gene lookup returns CDR1 LNHDA and CDR2 SQIVND (reference sequence). CDR3 in DNA: TGTGCCTCCCAAACTCCCCGTTTTAATCAGCCCCAGCATTTT. Protein product: CASQTPRFNQPQHF.

This clone was seen a handful of times. The genes are TRBV5-6 and TRBJ2-1; TRBD1 agrees at 10 bases. V shed 0 bases and J 8 bases; nucleotides not matched to a gene: 5. This CDR3 region has 15 residues. In germline, CDR1 is SGHDT, CDR2 YYEEEE. CDR3 nucleotide sequence: TGTGCCAGCAGCTTGGTTCGACAGGGGGCCTATGAGCAGTTCTTC. It yields the protein CASSLVRQGAYEQFF.

This clone appeared a single time. The V call is TRBV5-1, the J call TRBJ2-2, with D maybe TRBD1 (6 bases). The CDR3 has 15 amino acids. The germline V gene has CDR1 SGHRS and CDR2 YFSETQ. V was cut by 4 bases and J by 6 bases, with 16 bases left in between. The CDR3 loop is CASSPGATGPGELFF. In nucleotides, the CDR3 is TGCGCCAGCAGCCCCGGGGCAACAGGGCCCGGGGAGCTGTTTTTT.

V is TRBV7-9 and J is TRBJ2-7; possible D gene TRBD1, 5 bases. V was trimmed by 2 bases and J by 4 bases, leaving 18 bases between them. The CDR3 runs 16 residues. CDR1 is SEHNR, CDR2 FQNEAQ, per germline (reference sequence). The chain's CDR3 is CASSLFRAGYVYEQYV. The CDR3 DNA reads TGTGCCAGCAGCTTATTCAGGGCAGGGTACGTGTACGAGCAGTACGTC.

This clone was recorded only once. The rearrangement joins TRBV11-1 to TRBJ1-2; 8 bases are a match to TRBD1. The CDR3 has 17 residues. CDR1 is SGHAT, CDR2 FQDESV, per germline (reference sequence). Unmatched junction bases numbered 15, after V lost 5 bases and J lost 4 bases. CDR3 loop: CASSQQGGLGGIYGYTF. The DNA of the CDR3 is TGTGCCAGCAGCCAACAGGGGGGACTCGGAGGAATCTATGGCTACACCTTC.

This clone was seen a few times. The chain links TRBV6-6 to TRBJ1-4; 8 bases align to TRBD1. V shed 6 bases and J 8 bases; nucleotides not matched to a gene: 8. There are 14 residues in the CDR3. CDR1 and CDR2 from the germline V gene are MNHNY and SVGAGI (reference sequence). The CDR3: CASRITGGREKLFF. The CDR3 DNA reads TGTGCCAGCAGGATCACAGGGGGTAGGGAAAAACTGTTTTTT.

The V call is TRBV7-2, the J call TRBJ2-2; 8 nucleotides match TRBD2. Germline values: CDR1 SGHTA, CDR2 FQGNSA. J gave up 5 bases and V 1 base, and 3 bases lay outside the gene matches. CDR3 length: 15 residues. The CDR3 loop reads CASSLGASGTGELFF. The CDR3 nucleotides read TGTGCCAGCAGCTTAGGGGCTAGCGGGACCGGGGAGCTGTTTTTT.

J is TRBJ2-7 and V is TRBV28; TRBD2 aligns across 8 bases. V trimming: 6 bases; J trimming: 3 bases; junction bases outside the gene matches: 13. From germline, CDR1 is MDHEN and CDR2 SYDVKM. This CDR3 has 16 amino acids. The CDR3 sequence: CASSPAPGGGYYEQYV. As DNA, the CDR3 is TGTGCCAGCAGCCCCGCTCCCGGCGGGGGGTACTACGAGCAGTACGTC.

This clone was detected a few times. The chain is built from TRBV10-3 and TRBJ1-2; no reliable D call. The CDR3 is 12 residues long. V was cut by 4 bases and J by 3 bases, with 6 bases left in between. The germline V gene has CDR1 ENHRY and CDR2 SYGVKD. CDR3 in amino acids: CAISGQDYGYTF. As DNA, the CDR3 is TGTGCCATCAGTGGTCAGGACTATGGCTACACCTTC.

The V gene is TRBV27, the J gene TRBJ2-3, with a weak D call TRBD2 (5 bases). The CDR3 runs 14 residues. Per germline, CDR1 MNHEY and CDR2 SMNVEV (reference sequence). The V and J ends lost 6 bases and 3 bases respectively, with 13 bases between them. The CDR3, as DNA: TGTGCCAGCAGCCGAATCGGCGGGACAGATACGCAGTATTTT. It encodes CASSRIGGTDTQYF.

V is TRBV19 and J is TRBJ1-5, with 7 positions matching TRBD1. This CDR3 has 17 residues. Per the germline V gene, CDR1 is LNHDA and CDR2 is SQIVND (reference sequence). The trim removed 5 bases at V and 5 bases at J, leaving 15 bases unmatched. CDR3 nucleotide sequence: TGTGCCAGTAGTTCTAGGGTTAAAGGGCAGGGGGATCAGCCCCAGCATTTT. Protein: CASSSRVKGQGDQPQHF.

This sequence joins TRBV19 and TRBJ2-7; 9 bases align to TRBD1. Germline V gene sequence: CDR1 LNHDA, CDR2 SQIVND (reference sequence). The CDR3 is 15 amino acids. With V trimmed by 7 bases and J by 5 bases, 12 bases remained unmatched. CDR3 protein: CASTPRTGDENEQYF. CDR3 nucleotide sequence: TGTGCCAGTACCCCGCGGACAGGGGATGAGAACGAGCAGTACTTC.

This CDR3 is CAISLIAGGLSYNEQFF. The CDR3 DNA reads TGTGCCATCAGCTTAATAGCGGGGGGACTCTCCTACAATGAGCAGTTCTTC. The rearrangement uses TRBV10-3 and TRBJ2-1; the match to TRBD2 covers 10 bases. With V trimmed by 6 bases and J by 0 bases, 8 bases remained unmatched. CDR3 size: 17 residues. CDR1 and CDR2 from the germline V gene are ENHRY and SYGVKD.

The V call is TRBV6-5, the J call TRBJ1-2; tentatively, D is TRBD1 (6 bases). CDR3 length equals 15 residues. Germline assignment: CDR1 MNHEY and CDR2 SVGAGI. Between the trimmed V and J ends, which lost 0 bases and 6 bases, there was a span of 14 bases. CDR3 residues: CASSYSGALTDGYTF. The CDR3 DNA follows: TGTGCCAGCAGTTACTCGGGGGCCCTAACAGATGGCTACACCTTC.

This clone is a singleton in its sample. V gene TRBV19 combines with J gene TRBJ2-1; the D gene is possibly TRBD1 (6 bases). Looked up from germline, CDR1 is LNHDA and CDR2 is SQIVND (reference sequence). V shed 4 bases and J shed 4 bases, with 20 bases lying between them. The CDR3 is 17 amino acids. For the CDR3, the DNA is TGTGCCAGTAGTACCCAAGGGATGGGGGCCCCATACAATGAGCAGTTCTTC. Translating it yields CASSTQGMGAPYNEQFF.